These 20 T cell receptor beta chains share one sample of origin, sequenced in a study of cytomegalovirus exposure and HLA in healthy donors. The PCR made use of 60 Vbeta and 13 Jbeta primers. The method was immunoSEQ multiplex PCR; TCRdb's version includes in-frame clones alone and lacks a portion of them. The sample has over 100,000 clones; approximately 8.9% are singletons. Input material: PBMCs. All receptors come from a woman between 35 and 50 years old in good health and CMV-seropositive.

The V call is TRBV11-2, the J call TRBJ1-2, with 11 bases identical to TRBD1. Germline CDR1 reads SGHAT; CDR2 reads FQNNGV. This CDR3 has 16 amino acids. With 5 bases clipped from V and 2 bases from J, the junction kept 7 bases outside the gene matches. CDR3 loop: CASSDPRTGGNYGYTF. The CDR3 bases are TGTGCCAGCAGCGACCCACGGACAGGGGGCAACTATGGCTACACCTTC.

In its sample, this clone was seen a few times. The chain uses TRBV19 and TRBJ2-1, with 9 bases matching TRBD2. Germline CDR1 is LNHDA and CDR2 is SQIVND (reference sequence). The CDR3 has 14 residues. After removal of 8 bases from V and 5 bases from J, the junction contained 7 bases not matched to a gene. The CDR3 DNA is TGTGCCAGTCGGAAGGTAGCGGGAGACAATGAGCAGTTCTTC. It specifies CASRKVAGDNEQFF.

This sequence joins TRBV27 and TRBJ2-7; TRBD1 matches at 12 bases. CDR3 length: 15 amino acids. Trimming took 2 bases from V and 5 from J; bases not matched to a gene: 4. Germline CDR1 is MNHEY and CDR2 is SMNVEV (reference sequence). The CDR3 is CASSLMGQGAHEQYF. CDR3 in DNA: TGTGCCAGCAGTTTAATGGGACAGGGGGCTCACGAGCAGTACTTC.

CDR3 coding DNA: TGTGCCAGCAGCTTAGGACTGTCGAGCTCCTACAATGAGCAGTTCTTC. Translated, it gives CASSLGLSSSYNEQFF. The V and J genes are TRBV11-2 and TRBJ2-1; D not certain. The V end lost 1 base, the J end lost 0 bases, and 10 bases lay between the germline ends. Germline V lookup: CDR1 SGHAT, CDR2 FQNNGV. The CDR3 has 16 residues.

This clone appeared a few times. This chain uses TRBV18 with TRBJ1-1, with D perhaps TRBD1 (5 bases). V lost 2 bases and J 1 base, leaving 14 bases between the germline ends. The CDR3 loop spans 16 amino acids. Germline values: CDR1 KGHSH, CDR2 LQKENI. This chain's CDR3 is CASSPRQGHPNTEAFF. CDR3 DNA: TGTGCCAGCTCACCAAGGCAAGGACACCCGAACACTGAAGCTTTCTTT. Combining the CDR3 with reference TRBV18 and TRBJ1-1 gives the whole variable domain NAGVMQNPRHLVRRRGQEARLRCSPMKGHSHVYWYRQLPEEGLKFMVYLQKENIIDESGMPKERFSAEFPKEGPSILRIQQVVRGDSAAYFCASSPRQGHPNTEAFFGQGTRLTVV.

V and J are TRBV29-1 and TRBJ2-3, with TRBD1 matching over 8 bases. The CDR3 runs 15 residues. V lost 5 bases to trimming and J lost 2 bases; unmatched junction nucleotides: 9. Germline V gene lookup returns CDR1 SQVTM and CDR2 ANQGSEA. CDR3 loop: CSVRQGTFPTDTQYF. CDR3 sequence (DNA): TGCAGCGTTAGACAGGGGACTTTCCCCACAGATACGCAGTATTTT.

This clone has just a few counts. The chain has TRBV20-1 and TRBJ2-3, with 7 bases fitting TRBD1. Per germline, CDR1 DFQATT and CDR2 SNEGSKA (reference sequence). Trimming at V came to 4 bases and at J to 9 bases, leaving 4 bases not matched to a gene. The CDR3 is made up of 11 amino acids. The CDR3 is CSAKGGETQYF. The CDR3, as DNA: TGCAGTGCTAAAGGGGGCGAGACGCAGTATTTT.

The CDR3 loop is CATESGGVTDTQYF. The CDR3 DNA reads as TGTGCCACAGAGAGCGGGGGGGTTACAGATACGCAGTATTTT. The chain links TRBV6-6 to TRBJ2-3; 10 positions agree with TRBD2. CDR1 and CDR2 from the germline V gene are MNHNY and SVGAGI (reference sequence). The J segment lost 3 bases and the V segment lost 10 bases, leaving 7 bases of the junction unmatched. This CDR3 spans 14 amino acids.

The chain links TRBV4-1 to TRBJ1-4; D ambiguous. Deletions cut 4 bases from V and 6 bases from J, with 9 bases between. The CDR3 totals 13 residues. Germline assignment: CDR1 MGHRA and CDR2 YSYEKL. The CDR3: CASSPLLHEKLFF. The CDR3, as DNA: TGCGCCAGCAGCCCCCTACTTCATGAAAAACTGTTTTTT.

J is TRBJ2-7 and V is TRBV5-1; possibly TRBD2 for D (6 bases). The V end lost 0 bases, the J end lost 8 bases, and 15 bases lay between the germline ends. The length of the CDR3 is 14 residues. Per the germline V gene, CDR1 is SGHRS and CDR2 is YFSETQ. As DNA, the CDR3 is TGCGCCAGCAGCTTGGGAGCTAGCGAAGATAAGCAGTACTTC. This codes for CASSLGASEDKQYF.

As regards this clone: Other DNA sequences from this sample encode an identical CDR3 as well. This chain connects TRBV5-1 to TRBJ1-4, with 8 bases lining up with TRBD1. The V gene end was trimmed by 0 bases and the J gene end by 4 bases; junction bases not matched to a gene: 2. Germline CDR1 and CDR2: SGHRS and YFSETQ. There are 15 residues in the CDR3. The DNA for the CDR3 is TGCGCCAGCAGCTTGGGTACAGGGGGTAATGAAAAACTGTTTTTT. Translating it yields CASSLGTGGNEKLFF.

This clone has only a few counts. The rearrangement links TRBV7-9 to TRBJ1-5, with TRBD1 matching 8 bases. This CDR3 contains 17 residues. Germline lookup yields CDR1 SEHNR and CDR2 FQNEAQ (reference sequence). V lost 4 bases, J lost 3 bases, and 11 bases stayed unmatched. The CDR3 region has the DNA TGTGCCAGCAGCTCGGGGAAGACAGGGGCATACAATCAGCCCCAGCATTTT. Its protein is CASSSGKTGAYNQPQHF. Variable domain in full (rest from reference TRBV7-9 and TRBJ1-5): DTGVSQNPRHKITKRGQNVTFRCDPISEHNRLYWYRQTLGQGPEFLTYFQNEAQLEKSRLLSDRFSAERPKGSFSTLEIQRTEQGDSAMYLCASSSGKTGAYNQPQHFGDGTRLSIL.

V is TRBV18 and J is TRBJ2-7, with TRBD2 matching 7 bases. Germline CDR1 KGHSH, CDR2 LQKENI. Trimming cost V 3 bases and J 2 bases; bases outside gene matches: 7. The length of the CDR3 is 15 residues. CDR3 sequence reads: CASSPGGSATYEQYF. As DNA, the CDR3 is TGTGCCAGCTCACCGGGCGGGAGTGCTACCTACGAGCAGTACTTC.

This sequence joins TRBV7-2 and TRBJ2-1; D ambiguous. V lost 4 bases to trimming and J lost 2 bases, with 9 bases between them. CDR3 size: 14 residues. The germline V gene has CDR1 SGHTA and CDR2 FQGNSA. CDR3 coding DNA: TGTGCCAGCAGCTCAGGTGTCACCTACAATGAGCAGTTCTTC. It is translated as CASSSGVTYNEQFF.

In its sample, this clone was seen a few times. The CDR3 here is CSAATGGDQPQHF. CDR3 bases: TGCAGCGCCGCTACAGGGGGGGATCAGCCCCAGCATTTT. The chain carries TRBV29-1 and TRBJ1-5; 8 bases fit TRBD1. J lost 5 bases, V lost 7 bases, and 7 bases had no gene match. From germline, CDR1 is SQVTM and CDR2 ANQGSEA. The CDR3 consists of 13 residues.

Concerning this clone: One end of the junction varies from germline; a read error may be responsible. The CDR3: CASSLGVGSNQAQHF. The CDR3, as DNA: TGTGCCAGCAGCTTAGGGGTTGGGAGCAATCAGGCCCAGCATTTT. This chain connects TRBV7-9 to TRBJ1-5; D remains unclear. The length of the CDR3 is 15 residues. CDR1 SEHNR and CDR2 FQNEAQ come from the germline V gene (reference sequence).

This clone was observed a few times. The chain has TRBV4-3 and TRBJ1-4; 8 nucleotides align to TRBD1. This CDR3 region has 16 residues. J lost 5 bases, V lost 1 base, and 6 bases had no gene match. Germline loops: CDR1 LGHNA, CDR2 YSLEER. The CDR3 region has the DNA TGCGCCAGCAGCCAAGGGGGCGGACAGGGAAATGAAAAACTGTTTTTT. This encodes CASSQGGGQGNEKLFF.

The genes are TRBV6-5 and TRBJ2-7; TRBD1 agrees at 8 bases. The CDR3 spans 14 residues. J gave up 2 bases and V 6 bases, and 6 bases lay outside the gene matches. The germline gives CDR1 MNHEY, CDR2 SVGAGI. The CDR3 region is CASRRQGLAYEQYF. The CDR3 DNA sequence: TGTGCCAGCAGAAGACAGGGGTTGGCCTACGAGCAGTACTTC.

This sequence joins TRBV6-6 and TRBJ1-1; no clear D. This CDR3 is 13 amino acids long. V dropped 5 bases and J dropped 7 bases, with 14 bases sitting between them. CDR1 and CDR2 from the germline V gene are MNHNY and SVGAGI (reference sequence). The CDR3 is CASSADGLDEAFF. In DNA form, the CDR3 reads TGTGCCAGCAGTGCCGACGGGTTGGATGAAGCTTTCTTT.

A word on this clone: One end of the junction does not line up with germline, which may come from a read error. The V call is TRBV19, the J call TRBJ2-2; D may be TRBD2 (7 bases). Germline V lookup: CDR1 LNHDA, CDR2 SQIVND (reference sequence). The CDR3 loop spans 14 amino acids. CDR3 sequence: CASSIGTDGGGLFF. CDR3 nucleotide sequence: TGTGCCAGTAGTATAGGGACAGACGGCGGGGGGCTGTTTTTT.